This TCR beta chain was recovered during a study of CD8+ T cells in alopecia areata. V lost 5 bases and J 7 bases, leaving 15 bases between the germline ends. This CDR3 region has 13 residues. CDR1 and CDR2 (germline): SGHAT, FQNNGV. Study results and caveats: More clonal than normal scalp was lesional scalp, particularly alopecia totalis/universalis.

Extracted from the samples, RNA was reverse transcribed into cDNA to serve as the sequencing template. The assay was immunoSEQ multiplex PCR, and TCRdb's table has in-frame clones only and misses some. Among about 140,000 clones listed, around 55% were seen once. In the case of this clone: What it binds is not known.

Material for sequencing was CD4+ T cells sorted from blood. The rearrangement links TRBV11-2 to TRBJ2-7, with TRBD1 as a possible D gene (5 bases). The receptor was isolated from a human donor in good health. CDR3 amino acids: CASSPSPWTEQYF. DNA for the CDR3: TGTGCCAGCAGCCCAAGCCCCTGGACAGAGCAGTACTTC.